The present T cell receptor beta chain was sequenced within a study of blood T cell repertoires in COVID-19. Study overall: Some COVID-19 samples were acute and others convalescent; all came from the United States, Italy and Spain. From T cells, B-cell-depleted T cells, or PBMCs came the material, which was cDNA or gDNA.

The count of this clone is one. The authors' processing: Nucleated cell counts were estimated from reference gene primer amplification. TCRdb keeps only in-frame clones here, not all; method: immunoSEQ multiplex PCR. The DNA was the basis for D and trimming; V, J and clone size are from that table. This table has 150,000 to 200,000 clones, roughly 85% appearing once. J gave up 8 bases and V 1 base, and 10 bases lay outside the gene matches. There are 15 residues in the CDR3. CDR1 and CDR2 (germline): SGHDT, YYEEEE. Sequencing was performed on peripheral blood. The source of this sequence is a human donor in a cohort sampled during active COVID-19. The chain couples TRBV5-6 to TRBJ1-1, with 8 bases that match TRBD1. The CDR3 DNA sequence: TGTGCCAGCAGCTTGTTCTTCCAGGGGGCTCGGGAAGCTTTCTTT. Translation gives CASSLFFQGAREAFF.